The TCR beta chain described here comes from a study of blood T cells in healthy people across ages. PCR was performed a second time for about 7 to 12 cycles using a sample-barcoded 5' primer and a J-beta primer mix. TCRdb reprocessed the 5' RACE reads with MiXCR, giving one entry per CDR3 protein. The table has about 780,000 distinct CDR3 sequences, roughly 24% seen once. At least ten counts were recorded for this clonotype. CDR1 LGHDT and CDR2 YNNKEL come from the germline V gene (reference sequence). This CDR3 is built from 12 residues. Trimming shortened V by 3 bases and J by 1 base, and 4 bases separated the two germline ends. This sample was also put to use in a study of T cells of mothers and their children.

The origin of this receptor is a boy aged 5-17 years in good health. Sequencing was performed on blood. V gene TRBV3-1 combines with J gene TRBJ2-7; unclear D gene. As DNA, the CDR3 is TGTGCCAGCAGCCACACTTCCTACGAGCAGTACTTC. Protein product: CASSHTSYEQYF.